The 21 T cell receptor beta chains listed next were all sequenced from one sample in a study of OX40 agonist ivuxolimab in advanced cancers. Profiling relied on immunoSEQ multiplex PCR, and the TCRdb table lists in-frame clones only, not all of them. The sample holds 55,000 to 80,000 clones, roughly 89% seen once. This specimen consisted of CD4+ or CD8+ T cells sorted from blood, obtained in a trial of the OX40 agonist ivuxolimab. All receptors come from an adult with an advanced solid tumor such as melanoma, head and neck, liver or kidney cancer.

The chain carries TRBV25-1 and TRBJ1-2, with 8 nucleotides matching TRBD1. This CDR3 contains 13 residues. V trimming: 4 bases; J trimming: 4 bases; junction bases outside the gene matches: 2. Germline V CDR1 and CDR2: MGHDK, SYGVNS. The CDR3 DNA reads TGTGCCAGCAGTGGACAGGGGACCTATGGCTACACCTTC. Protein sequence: CASSGQGTYGYTF.

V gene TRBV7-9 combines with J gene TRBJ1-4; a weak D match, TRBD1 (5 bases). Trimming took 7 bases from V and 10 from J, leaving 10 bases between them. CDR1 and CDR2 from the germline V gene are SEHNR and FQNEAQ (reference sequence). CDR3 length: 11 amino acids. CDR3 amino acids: CASTQTGKLFF. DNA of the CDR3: TGTGCCAGCACCCAAACAGGAAAACTGTTTTTT. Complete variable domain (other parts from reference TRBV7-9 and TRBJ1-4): DTGVSQNPRHKITKRGQNVTFRCDPISEHNRLYWYRQTLGQGPEFLTYFQNEAQLEKSRLLSDRFSAERPKGSFSTLEIQRTEQGDSAMYLCASTQTGKLFFGSGTQLSVL.

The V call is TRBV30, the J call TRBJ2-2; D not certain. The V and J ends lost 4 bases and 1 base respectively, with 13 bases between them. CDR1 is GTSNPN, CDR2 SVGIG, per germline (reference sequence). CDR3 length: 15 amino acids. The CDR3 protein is CAWNQQSVNTGELFF. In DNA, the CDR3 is TGTGCCTGGAATCAGCAATCGGTGAACACCGGGGAGCTGTTTTTT.

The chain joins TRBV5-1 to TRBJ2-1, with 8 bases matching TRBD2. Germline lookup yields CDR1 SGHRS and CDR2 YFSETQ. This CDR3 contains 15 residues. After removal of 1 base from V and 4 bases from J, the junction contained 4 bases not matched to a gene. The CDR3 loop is CASSLSGGPYNEQFF. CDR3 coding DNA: TGCGCCAGCAGCTTGTCGGGAGGGCCTTACAATGAGCAGTTCTTC.

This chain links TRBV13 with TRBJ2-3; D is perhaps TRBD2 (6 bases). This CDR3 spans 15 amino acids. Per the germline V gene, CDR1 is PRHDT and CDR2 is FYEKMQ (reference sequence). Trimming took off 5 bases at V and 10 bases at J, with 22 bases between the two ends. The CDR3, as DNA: TGTGCCAGCAGCCAGTTCTGGCGGGGCGCCCCTTCGCAGTATTTT. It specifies CASSQFWRGAPSQYF.

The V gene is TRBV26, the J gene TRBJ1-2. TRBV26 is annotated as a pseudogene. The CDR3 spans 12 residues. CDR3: CASSLPNYGYTF. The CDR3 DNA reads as TGTGCCAGCAGTTTACCCAACTATGGCTACACCTTC.

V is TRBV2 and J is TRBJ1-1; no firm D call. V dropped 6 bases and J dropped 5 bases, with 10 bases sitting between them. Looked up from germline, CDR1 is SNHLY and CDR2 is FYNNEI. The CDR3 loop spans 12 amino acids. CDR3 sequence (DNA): TGTGCCAGCAGGTACACGGGGACTGAAGCTTTCTTT. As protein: CASRYTGTEAFF.

As DNA, the CDR3 is TGTGCCTGGAGGCTAGCGGGATCCTCCTACGAGCAGTACTTC. Translation: CAWRLAGSSYEQYF. The gene calls are TRBV30 and TRBJ2-7; 9 bases align to TRBD2. This CDR3 comprises 14 residues. V lost 3 bases and J lost 0; bases outside the gene matches: 3. Germline lookup yields CDR1 GTSNPN and CDR2 SVGIG (reference sequence).

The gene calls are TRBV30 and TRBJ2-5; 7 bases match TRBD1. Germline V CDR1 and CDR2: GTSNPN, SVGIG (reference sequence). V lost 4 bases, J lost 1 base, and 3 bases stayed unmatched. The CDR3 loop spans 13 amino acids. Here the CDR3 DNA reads TGTGCCTGGAACAGGGGCCTCCAAGAGACCCAGTACTTC. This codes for CAWNRGLQETQYF.

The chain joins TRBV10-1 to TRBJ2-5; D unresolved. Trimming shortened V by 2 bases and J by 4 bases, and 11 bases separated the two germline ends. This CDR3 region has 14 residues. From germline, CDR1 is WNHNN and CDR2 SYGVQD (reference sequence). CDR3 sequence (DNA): TGCGCCAGCAGTGAGGGACCGAGTACAGAGACCCAGTACTTC. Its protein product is CASSEGPSTETQYF.

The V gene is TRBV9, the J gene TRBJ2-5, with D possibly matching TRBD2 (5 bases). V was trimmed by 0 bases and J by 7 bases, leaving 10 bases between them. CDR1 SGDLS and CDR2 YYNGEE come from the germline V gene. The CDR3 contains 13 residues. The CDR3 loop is CASSVDPEGTQYF. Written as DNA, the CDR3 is TGTGCCAGCAGCGTAGACCCCGAGGGGACCCAGTACTTC.

CDR3 residues: CASRGTGGKYGYTF. The CDR3 DNA follows: TGTGCCAGCAGGGGGACAGGGGGCAAGTATGGCTACACCTTC. The chain carries TRBV6-5 and TRBJ1-2, with TRBD1 matching over 12 bases. The CDR3 sequence is 14 residues long. Germline CDR1 reads MNHEY; CDR2 reads SVGAGI. V lost 6 bases, J lost 5 bases, and 4 bases stayed unmatched.

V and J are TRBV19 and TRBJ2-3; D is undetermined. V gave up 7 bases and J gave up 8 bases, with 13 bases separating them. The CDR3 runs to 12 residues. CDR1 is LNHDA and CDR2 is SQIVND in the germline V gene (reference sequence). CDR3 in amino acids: CASTTLGSTQYF. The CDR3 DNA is TGTGCCAGTACCACTCTAGGCTCTACGCAGTATTTT.

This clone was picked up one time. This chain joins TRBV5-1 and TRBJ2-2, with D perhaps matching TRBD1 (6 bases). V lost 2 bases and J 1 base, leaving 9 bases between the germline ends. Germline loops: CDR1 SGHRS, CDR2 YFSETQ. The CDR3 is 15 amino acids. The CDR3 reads CASSFTGLNTGELFF. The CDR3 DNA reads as TGCGCCAGCAGCTTCACAGGGCTGAACACCGGGGAGCTGTTTTTT.

In nucleotides, the CDR3 is TGTGCCAGCACTAAACCAGGGGGCTACGAGCAGTACTTC. The encoded protein is CASTKPGGYEQYF. The V gene is TRBV28, the J gene TRBJ2-7; 7 bases align to TRBD1. The CDR3 is made up of 13 amino acids. From germline, CDR1 is MDHEN and CDR2 SYDVKM. V lost 7 bases to trimming and J lost 3 bases; unmatched junction nucleotides: 6.

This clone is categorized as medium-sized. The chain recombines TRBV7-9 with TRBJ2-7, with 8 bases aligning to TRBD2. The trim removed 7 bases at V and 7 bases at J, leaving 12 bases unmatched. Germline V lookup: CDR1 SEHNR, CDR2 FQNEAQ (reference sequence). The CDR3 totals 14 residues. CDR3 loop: CASTPGLGNGEQYF. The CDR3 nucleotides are TGTGCCAGCACACCGGGACTAGGGAACGGAGAGCAGTACTTC.

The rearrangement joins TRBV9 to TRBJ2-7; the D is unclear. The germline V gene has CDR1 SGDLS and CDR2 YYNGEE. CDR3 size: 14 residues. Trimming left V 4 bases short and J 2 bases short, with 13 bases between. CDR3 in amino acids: CASSLDGGPYEQYF. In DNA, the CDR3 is TGTGCCAGCAGCTTGGACGGCGGCCCCTACGAGCAGTACTTC.

CDR3 sequence (DNA): TGTGCCAGCAGAGCTACAGGGTCACCGAACACTGAAGCTTTCTTT. This codes for CASRATGSPNTEAFF. V is TRBV6-1 and J is TRBJ1-1, with D possibly matching TRBD1 (6 bases). This CDR3 is built from 15 residues. V gave up 6 bases and J gave up 1 base, with 15 bases separating them. Germline V gene lookup returns CDR1 MNHNS and CDR2 SASEGT.

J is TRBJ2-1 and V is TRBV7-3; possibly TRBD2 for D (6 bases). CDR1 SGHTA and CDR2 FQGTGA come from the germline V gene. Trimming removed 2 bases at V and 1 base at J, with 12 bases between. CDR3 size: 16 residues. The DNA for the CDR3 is TGTGCCAGCAGCTTAGGAGGGGCGGTATCCTACAATGAGCAGTTCTTC. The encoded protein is CASSLGGAVSYNEQFF.

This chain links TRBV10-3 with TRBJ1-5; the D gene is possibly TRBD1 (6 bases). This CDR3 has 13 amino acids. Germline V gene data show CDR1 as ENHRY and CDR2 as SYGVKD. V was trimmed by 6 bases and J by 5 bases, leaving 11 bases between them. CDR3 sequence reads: CAIRGAADQPQHF. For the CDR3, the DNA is TGTGCCATCAGGGGGGCAGCTGATCAGCCCCAGCATTTT.

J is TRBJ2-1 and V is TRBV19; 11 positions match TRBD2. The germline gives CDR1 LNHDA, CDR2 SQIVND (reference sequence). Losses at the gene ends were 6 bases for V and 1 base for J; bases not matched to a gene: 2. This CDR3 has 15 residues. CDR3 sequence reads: CASRTSGNSYNEQFF. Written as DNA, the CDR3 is TGTGCCAGTAGGACTAGCGGGAATTCCTACAATGAGCAGTTCTTC.